The 25 T cell receptor beta chains below all came from one sample that was sequenced in a study of blood T cell repertoires in COVID-19. Generated by immunoSEQ multiplex PCR, the TCRdb table keeps only in-frame clones and is missing some. Altogether about 140,000 clones are present, 80% to 90% being singletons, with the ten largest covering 10% to 13%. The material sequenced was peripheral blood. The receptors were gathered from a man between 60 and 75 years old with active or convalescent COVID-19.

The CDR3 loop is CASSEEEYYGYTF. DNA of the CDR3: TGCGCCAGCAGTGAGGAGGAGTACTATGGCTACACCTTC. The rearrangement joins TRBV10-2 to TRBJ1-2, with no clear D. Trimming cost V 2 bases and J 3 bases, with 7 bases left between them. Germline lookup yields CDR1 WSHSY and CDR2 SAAADI. The CDR3 covers 13 residues.

This clone came up once. The rearrangement joins TRBV30 to TRBJ1-5; 11 bases match TRBD1. Trimming removed 7 bases from V and 5 bases from J; junction bases left unmatched: 16. This CDR3 has 17 amino acids. CDR1 and CDR2 (germline): GTSNPN, SVGIG (reference sequence). The CDR3 region is CAFTHSPGTGGYQPQHF. CDR3 in DNA: TGTGCCTTTACTCATTCTCCCGGGACAGGGGGTTATCAGCCCCAGCATTTT.

This chain joins TRBV2 and TRBJ2-7; the match to TRBD1 covers 7 bases. The trim removed 7 bases at V and 6 bases at J, leaving 3 bases unmatched. The CDR3 totals 11 residues. CDR1 SNHLY and CDR2 FYNNEI come from the germline V gene. CDR3 nucleotide sequence: TGTGCCAGCACCCCAGGGGGCGAGCAGTACTTC. Protein: CASTPGGEQYF. Variable domain in full (rest from reference TRBV2 and TRBJ2-7): EPEVTQTPSHQVTQMGQEVILRCVPISNHLYFYWYRQILGQKVEFLVSFYNNEISEKSEIFDDQFSVERPDGSNFTLKIRSTKLEDSAMYFCASTPGGEQYFGPGTRLTVT.

This clone showed up just a few times. The chain links TRBV24-1 to TRBJ2-3, with TRBD2 matching over 14 bases. The CDR3 contains 17 residues. The V and J ends lost 3 bases and 5 bases, in that order; junction bases with no gene match: 6. Germline V lookup: CDR1 KGHDR, CDR2 SFDVKD. DNA of the CDR3: TGTGCCACCAGTGATCCTGGGACTAGCGGGGGCAGAGATACGCAGTATTTT. This translates into CATSDPGTSGGRDTQYF.

The genes are TRBV11-3 and TRBJ2-2; D uncertain. Germline V gives CDR1 SGHNT, CDR2 YENEEA. The ends were cut back, 5 bases at V and 0 bases at J, with 16 bases in the middle. The CDR3 loop spans 17 amino acids. CDR3 sequence (DNA): TGTGCCAGCAGCCCGGTCGGCGGAGTATCGAACACCGGGGAGCTGTTTTTT. Translation gives CASSPVGGVSNTGELFF.

This chain uses TRBV18 with TRBJ1-5; TRBD1 matches 8 bases. The V gene end was trimmed by 2 bases and the J gene end by 2 bases; junction bases not matched to a gene: 8. The CDR3 loop spans 17 amino acids. The germline V gene has CDR1 KGHSH and CDR2 LQKENI. CDR3 loop: CASSPGAGGGRNQPQHF. The CDR3 DNA reads as TGTGCCAGCTCACCAGGGGCAGGGGGCGGTCGCAATCAGCCCCAGCATTTT.

The rearrangement joins TRBV19 to TRBJ2-3; 9 positions match TRBD2. This CDR3 comprises 15 residues. With 7 bases clipped from V and 4 bases from J, the junction kept 9 bases outside the gene matches. CDR1 and CDR2 from the germline V gene are LNHDA and SQIVND (reference sequence). The CDR3 is CASTGRAGGADTQYF. The CDR3 DNA is TGTGCCAGTACTGGTAGGGCGGGAGGGGCAGATACGCAGTATTTT.

CDR3 coding DNA: TGTGCCAGCTCACAGCTGGGGGGCGGGAGATTCTACAATGAGCAGTTCTTC. The encoded protein is CASSQLGGGRFYNEQFF. The rearrangement links TRBV18 to TRBJ2-1; tentative D call: TRBD2 (7 bases). The CDR3 covers 17 residues. The ends were cut back, 4 bases at V and 3 bases at J, with 19 bases in the middle. CDR1 KGHSH and CDR2 LQKENI come from the germline V gene.

The chain recombines TRBV7-2 with TRBJ1-5, with D perhaps matching TRBD1 (5 bases). This CDR3 contains 15 residues. V lost 1 base, J lost 5 bases, and 12 bases lay in between. In germline, CDR1 is SGHTA, CDR2 FQGNSA. The CDR3 sequence: CASSLGSTAHQPQHF. CDR3 bases: TGTGCCAGCAGCTTAGGGTCGACAGCACATCAGCCCCAGCATTTT.

In this sample, this clone turned up a few times. The V call is TRBV19, the J call TRBJ1-3, with D uncertain. The CDR3 is 19 residues long. V dropped 3 bases and J dropped 0 bases, with 21 bases sitting between them. Germline V gene lookup returns CDR1 LNHDA and CDR2 SQIVND (reference sequence). The CDR3 region has the DNA TGTGCCAGTAGTATTAATTTGGTTTGGGCCCGCAGCTCTGGAAACACCATATATTTT. It codes for CASSINLVWARSSGNTIYF. The complete variable domain, with remaining parts taken from reference TRBV19 and TRBJ1-3, reads DGGITQSPKYLFRKEGQNVTLSCEQNLNHDAMYWYRQDPGQGLRLIYYSQIVNDFQKGDIAEGYSVSREKKESFPLTVTSAQKNPTAFYLCASSINLVWARSSGNTIYFGEGSWLTVV.

V and J are TRBV2 and TRBJ1-4; unclear D gene. The germline gives CDR1 SNHLY, CDR2 FYNNEI. V was trimmed by 0 bases and J by 10 bases, leaving 9 bases between them. CDR3 length: 13 amino acids. This CDR3 is CASSEAPPGKLFF. CDR3 coding DNA: TGTGCCAGCAGTGAAGCCCCTCCGGGAAAACTGTTTTTT.

The chain is built from TRBV10-3 and TRBJ2-4; 9 bases align to TRBD1. The CDR3 spans 17 residues. Trimming removed 0 bases from V and 8 bases from J; junction bases left unmatched: 11. Per germline, CDR1 ENHRY and CDR2 SYGVKD. The DNA of the CDR3 is TGTGCCATCAGTGAGTCCGGACAGGGGCGAAGGGTGGACATTCAGTACTTC. It specifies CAISESGQGRRVDIQYF.

The chain links TRBV6-1 to TRBJ2-5; 7 bases agree with TRBD1. Germline values: CDR1 MNHNS, CDR2 SASEGT. The CDR3 sequence is 14 residues long. J gave up 5 bases and V 3 bases, and 6 bases lay outside the gene matches. CDR3 amino acids: CASSDQRDSETQYF. The CDR3 coding sequence is TGTGCCAGCAGTGATCAACGGGACAGTGAGACCCAGTACTTC.

The chain employs TRBV11-2 and TRBJ2-3, with TRBD1 matching 7 bases. The CDR3 runs 15 residues. Trimming cost V 4 bases and J 2 bases; bases outside gene matches: 6. The germline gives CDR1 SGHAT, CDR2 FQNNGV. CDR3 in DNA: TGTGCCAGCAGCTCCCGGGACAGACCCACAGATACGCAGTATTTT. Translated, it gives CASSSRDRPTDTQYF.

This chain uses TRBV10-2 with TRBJ1-1; 8 bases agree with TRBD1. The germline CDR1 and CDR2 sequences are WSHSY and SAAADI. The ends lost 6 bases at V and 4 bases at J; junction bases unmatched: 13. The CDR3 is 16 residues long. The CDR3 loop is CASRARQGMGITEAFF. CDR3 in DNA: TGCGCCAGCAGGGCAAGACAGGGGATGGGGATCACTGAAGCTTTCTTT.

The rearrangement uses TRBV6-2 or TRBV6-3 and TRBJ1-1, with unresolved D. The CDR3 covers 13 residues. Germline CDR1 MNHEY, CDR2 SVGEGT. V was shortened by 4 bases and J by 0 bases, with 6 bases between the two germline ends. The CDR3 loop is CASSFPLNTEAFF. CDR3 nucleotides: TGTGCCAGCAGTTTTCCGTTGAACACTGAAGCTTTCTTT.

V is TRBV30 and J is TRBJ1-5; 12 bases fit TRBD1. Germline V gene sequence: CDR1 GTSNPN, CDR2 SVGIG (reference sequence). The CDR3 has 15 residues. Trimming cost V 3 bases and J 6 bases; bases outside gene matches: 6. This CDR3 is CAWSAGTGGVQPQHF. As DNA, the CDR3 is TGTGCCTGGAGCGCCGGGACAGGGGGCGTTCAGCCCCAGCATTTT. The variable domain in full, completed from reference TRBV30 and TRBJ1-5, reads SQTIHQWPATLVQPVGSPLSLECTVEGTSNPNLYWYRQAAGRGLQLLFYSVGIGQISSEVPQNLSASRPQDRQFILSSKKLLLSDSGFYLCAWSAGTGGVQPQHFGDGTRLSIL.

This clone turned up a few times. The rearrangement links TRBV5-5 to TRBJ1-1, with 10 bases fitting TRBD1. The junction had 6 bases not matched to a gene; V was cut back by 4 bases and J by 3 bases. The CDR3 consists of 15 residues. Germline CDR1 SGHKS, CDR2 YYEKEE (reference sequence). The CDR3 region is CASSHPGQGYTEAFF. The CDR3 DNA reads as TGTGCCAGCAGCCATCCGGGACAGGGGTACACTGAAGCTTTCTTT.

This clone showed up just a few times. The CDR3 region is CASRLAGVSGTQYF. The CDR3 nucleotides read TGTGCCAGCAGACTAGCGGGAGTCAGTGGGACCCAGTACTTC. The chain combines TRBV2 with TRBJ2-5; 11 bases agree with TRBD2. Looked up from germline, CDR1 is SNHLY and CDR2 is FYNNEI. The CDR3 has 14 amino acids. The trim removed 6 bases at V and 7 bases at J, leaving 7 bases unmatched. Filled out from reference TRBV2 and TRBJ2-5, the complete variable domain reads EPEVTQTPSHQVTQMGQEVILRCVPISNHLYFYWYRQILGQKVEFLVSFYNNEISEKSEIFDDQFSVERPDGSNFTLKIRSTKLEDSAMYFCASRLAGVSGTQYFGPGTRLLVL.

The chain employs TRBV3-1 (or the pseudogene TRBV3-2) and TRBJ1-4; the D is unclear. This CDR3 region has 17 residues. Germline CDR1 LGHDT, CDR2 YNNKEL (reference sequence). V was cut by 0 bases and J by 6 bases, with 17 bases left in between. In DNA form, the CDR3 reads TGTGCCAGCAGCCAAGATCTGGCAAGGGAGGTGGATGAAAAACTGTTTTTT. Translating it yields CASSQDLAREVDEKLFF.

The DNA for the CDR3 is TGTGCCAGTAATAGGGGGTCCCCAGGTTCTGGGGCCAACGTCCTGACTTTC. Translated, it gives CASNRGSPGSGANVLTF. The chain is built from TRBV19 and TRBJ2-6; D may be TRBD1 (6 bases). The CDR3 loop spans 17 amino acids. In germline, CDR1 is LNHDA, CDR2 SQIVND (reference sequence). The V and J ends lost 7 bases and 1 base respectively, with 17 bases between them.

The gene calls are TRBV24-1 and TRBJ2-4; TRBD2 matches 11 bases. V lost 3 bases to trimming and J lost 5 bases; unmatched junction nucleotides: 5. Germline loops: CDR1 KGHDR, CDR2 SFDVKD. The CDR3 length is 16 residues. The CDR3 DNA is TGTGCCACCAGTGATCGGGGTAGCGGGAGGGAAAACATTCAGTACTTC. It is translated as CATSDRGSGRENIQYF.

The chain couples TRBV9 to TRBJ2-1, with TRBD2 matching over 8 bases. J was trimmed by 2 bases and V by 2 bases; bases with no gene match: 18. CDR3 size: 20 residues. Germline V gene sequence: CDR1 SGDLS, CDR2 YYNGEE. The CDR3 nucleotides are TGTGCCAGCAGCGTTAACCCGGGACTAGAGATTCTAGGGGCCTACAATGAGCAGTTCTTC. It is translated as CASSVNPGLEILGAYNEQFF.

The V gene is TRBV7-9, the J gene TRBJ2-3; 10 nucleotides line up with TRBD2. Trimming removed 11 bases from V and 4 bases from J; junction bases left unmatched: 6. The CDR3 sequence is 13 residues long. The germline gives CDR1 SEHNR, CDR2 FQNEAQ (reference sequence). CDR3 DNA: TGTGCCTCCCGGACTAGCGGACCAGATACGCAGTATTTT. Its translation is CASRTSGPDTQYF. The variable domain in full, with the rest retrieved from reference TRBV7-9 and TRBJ2-3, is DTGVSQNPRHKITKRGQNVTFRCDPISEHNRLYWYRQTLGQGPEFLTYFQNEAQLEKSRLLSDRFSAERPKGSFSTLEIQRTEQGDSAMYLCASRTSGPDTQYFGPGTRLTVL.

The gene calls are TRBV30 and TRBJ1-1; D unclear. V was cut by 2 bases and J by 9 bases, with 10 bases left in between. The CDR3 extends over 11 amino acids. Germline V gene sequence: CDR1 GTSNPN, CDR2 SVGIG (reference sequence). This chain's CDR3 is CAWSPLRQAFF. CDR3 bases: TGTGCCTGGAGTCCACTCCGCCAAGCTTTCTTT.